One TCR beta chain is described in this entry. CDR1 is SGDLS and CDR2 is YYNGEE in the germline V gene. This CDR3 has 17 amino acids. V lost 0 bases, J lost 7 bases, and 12 bases stayed unmatched. The sample originates from a study of cytomegalovirus exposure and HLA in healthy donors. The donors (healthy individuals) were bone marrow donors. PCR employed 60 Vbeta and 13 Jbeta primers. The table came from immunoSEQ multiplex PCR; TCRdb's copy has only in-frame clones and leaves some out. The table shows around 100,000 clones, with roughly 70% occurring only once. The specimen sequenced was PBMCs. This chain joins TRBV9 and TRBJ1-3, with 8 nucleotides matching TRBD1. The sequence came from a man aged 25 to 45 in good health and CMV-seronegative. The CDR3 DNA is TGTGCCAGCAGCGTAGGGGCAGGGGGCGCAGTAAGGAACACCATATATTTT. It yields the protein CASSVGAGGAVRNTIYF. Together with reference TRBV9 and TRBJ1-3, the CDR3 gives the full variable domain: DSGVTQTPKHLITATGQRVTLRCSPRSGDLSVYWYQQSLDQGLQFLIQYYNGEERAKGNILERFSAQQFPDLHSELNLSSLELGDSALYFCASSVGAGGAVRNTIYFGEGSWLTVV.